This paragraph reports one T cell receptor beta chain. Its antigen is unknown. Produced via immunoSEQ multiplex PCR; TCRdb's table is partial and in-frame only. The sample has around 50,000 clones; around 86% are singletons. V gave up 8 bases and J gave up 4 bases, with 12 bases separating them. Germline values: CDR1 MNHNY, CDR2 SVGAGI (reference sequence). The CDR3 covers 13 residues. This entry is derived from a study of a mutant IDH1 vaccine in newly diagnosed glioma. Overall study context: Radiotherapy, temozolomide, or both had been given previously, and both were given to most. Overall study results and limits: It was about 93% of patients that developed vaccine-induced immune responses. Seemingly, top peripheral T cell clonotype changes bore no relation to pseudoprogression.

Time point indicated: baseline, week 1 (first vaccination visit). Treatment reported: pre-vaccination baseline after standard-of-care therapy. The study enrolled donors with new WHO grade 3 or 4 IDH1-mutant, ATRX-lost astrocytomas. The sequence derives from a man in his forties with glioma. The sample was PBMCs, taken from a glioma patient treated with radiotherapy, temozolomide or both. V usage is TRBV6-6 and J usage is TRBJ1-3; a weak D match, TRBD1 (6 bases). DNA of the CDR3: TGTGCCAGCCGCAACCAGGGGGGAAACACCATATATTTT. The encoded protein is CASRNQGGNTIYF.